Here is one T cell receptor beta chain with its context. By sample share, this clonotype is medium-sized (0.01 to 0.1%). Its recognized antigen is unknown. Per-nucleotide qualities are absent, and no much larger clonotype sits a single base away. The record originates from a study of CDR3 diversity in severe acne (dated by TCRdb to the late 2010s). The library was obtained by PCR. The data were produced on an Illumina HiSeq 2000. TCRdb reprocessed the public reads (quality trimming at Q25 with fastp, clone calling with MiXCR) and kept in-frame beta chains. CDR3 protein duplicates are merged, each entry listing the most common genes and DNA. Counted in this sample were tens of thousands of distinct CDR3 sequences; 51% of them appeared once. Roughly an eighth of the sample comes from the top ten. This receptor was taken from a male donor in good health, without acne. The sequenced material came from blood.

At the DNA level, the sequence is TGCGCCAGCAGTTGGGGACAGGGAGAGAATGAGCAGTTCTTC. It is translated as CASSWGQGENEQFF. The chain employs TRBV5-1 and TRBJ2-1; 9 of the junction bases match TRBD1. The germline V gene sets CDR1 to SGHRS and CDR2 to YFSETQ. Measured from the cysteine to the phenylalanine, the CDR3 is 14 residues long. The CDR3 DNA has 42 bases and is translated from base 1. Here V drops 5 bases and J drops 7 bases, and the junction holds 7 bases not matched to any gene.